The clone carrying this T cell receptor (beta chain) was picked up one time. These data come from a study of blood T cell repertoires in COVID-19. Study background: The United States, Italy and Spain supplied acute and convalescent COVID-19 samples. Sample material is recorded as cDNA or gDNA derived from T cells, B-cell-depleted T cells, or PBMCs.

The J segment lost 7 bases and the V segment lost 5 bases, leaving 8 bases of the junction unmatched. The CDR3 loop spans 15 amino acids. The germline CDR1 and CDR2 sequences are MNHEY and SVGAGI. Seattle participants joined during active infection and were tracked over time. In the original workflow: Amplifying reference gene primers gave estimates of nucleated cell counts. TCRdb keeps only in-frame clones here, not all; method: immunoSEQ multiplex PCR. That table is the source of V, J and clone size, and D and trimming were worked out from the DNA. The table shows some 320,000 clones, with around nine tenths occurring only once.

Input material: peripheral blood. The clonotype comes from a woman aged 25 to 45 with COVID-19, enrolled during active disease. This rearrangement joins TRBV6-5 to TRBJ1-4; TRBD1 agrees at 9 bases. The CDR3 DNA reads TGTGCCAGCAGTACCCAGACAGGGGGTAGTGAAAAACTGTTTTTT. Translating gives CASSTQTGGSEKLFF.